These 19 T cell receptor beta chains share one sample of origin, sequenced in a study of OX40 agonist ivuxolimab in advanced cancers. The assay was immunoSEQ multiplex PCR, and TCRdb's table has in-frame clones only and misses some. This sample has 96,000 or so clones, with approximately 84% found just once. The sequenced sample was CD4+ or CD8+ T cells sorted from blood, obtained in a trial of the OX40 agonist ivuxolimab. All receptors derive from an adult with an advanced solid tumor such as melanoma, head and neck, liver or kidney cancer.

The V call is TRBV19, the J call TRBJ1-3; 8 positions match TRBD1. The J segment lost 1 base and the V segment lost 6 bases, leaving 5 bases of the junction unmatched. Germline V gene data show CDR1 as LNHDA and CDR2 as SQIVND (reference sequence). The CDR3 length is 15 residues. In DNA, the CDR3 is TGTGCCAGTAGGGACAGGGCCGGGTCTGGAAACACCATATATTTT. It translates to CASRDRAGSGNTIYF.

The chain joins TRBV7-3 to TRBJ1-1, with 7 bases lining up with TRBD1. The CDR3 sequence is 13 residues long. Germline CDR1 SGHTA, CDR2 FQGTGA. The V and J ends lost 5 bases and 10 bases, in that order; junction bases with no gene match: 10. This CDR3 reads CASSQGRRGRAFF. Here the CDR3 DNA reads TGTGCCAGCAGCCAAGGGCGTAGGGGGCGAGCTTTCTTT.

This clone showed up just a few times. This rearrangement joins TRBV7-9 to TRBJ1-5; D call uncertain. The CDR3 has 13 amino acids. V lost 1 base to trimming and J lost 4 bases, with 5 bases between them. Germline CDR1 SEHNR, CDR2 FQNEAQ (reference sequence). CDR3 in amino acids: CASSLGRNQPQHF. In DNA form, the CDR3 reads TGTGCCAGCAGCTTAGGACGTAATCAGCCCCAGCATTTT.

The rearrangement joins TRBV2 to TRBJ2-2, with D perhaps being TRBD1 or TRBD2 (5 bases each). Germline values: CDR1 SNHLY, CDR2 FYNNEI. V was pared by 7 bases and J by 6 bases, with 15 bases between. This CDR3 spans 14 amino acids. For the CDR3, the DNA is TGTGCCAGCATAACGGGGCGGAGCGCCGGGGAGCTGTTTTTT. It is translated as CASITGRSAGELFF.

The DNA for the CDR3 is TGTGCCAGCAGCACCTGGACAGGGTTATTTGGTGAAGCTTTCTTT. Protein product: CASSTWTGLFGEAFF. The V call is TRBV7-9, the J call TRBJ1-1, with 8 bases that match TRBD1. V lost 5 bases to trimming and J lost 7 bases; unmatched junction nucleotides: 12. Germline V gives CDR1 SEHNR, CDR2 FQNEAQ (reference sequence). This CDR3 region has 15 residues.

The genes are TRBV5-6 and TRBJ1-2; 8 bases match TRBD1. J lost 4 bases, V lost 2 bases, and 7 bases had no gene match. This CDR3 spans 15 amino acids. CDR1 and CDR2 (germline): SGHDT, YYEEEE. CDR3 loop: CASSFLDRETYGYTF. The CDR3 DNA follows: TGTGCCAGCAGCTTCTTGGACAGGGAAACCTATGGCTACACCTTC.

This clone was observed once. The genes are TRBV6-6 and TRBJ1-5; 7 bases are shared with TRBD1. CDR3 length: 14 amino acids. J lost 7 bases, V lost 5 bases, and 8 bases had no gene match. The germline V gene encodes CDR1 MNHNY and CDR2 SVGAGI (reference sequence). CDR3 sequence (DNA): TGTGCCAGCAGTGCCCAGGGGGTAGGGCAGCCCCAGCATTTT. Its translation: CASSAQGVGQPQHF.

The chain recombines TRBV11-2 with TRBJ2-5; TRBD2 aligns across 15 bases. The ends lost 3 bases at V and 4 bases at J; junction bases unmatched: 6. CDR1 SGHAT and CDR2 FQNNGV come from the germline V gene. The CDR3 is 17 amino acids. CDR3 in amino acids: CASSFGLAGGTGETQYF. CDR3 nucleotides: TGTGCCAGCAGCTTTGGACTAGCGGGAGGGACTGGAGAGACCCAGTACTTC.

The V and J genes are TRBV7-2 and TRBJ1-1; D remains ambiguous. CDR1 is SGHTA and CDR2 is FQGNSA in the germline V gene. Trimming pared 4 bases from V and 1 base from J, leaving 1 base between. The CDR3 runs to 11 residues. As DNA, the CDR3 is TGTGCCAGCAGCTGGAACACTGAAGCTTTCTTT. It translates to CASSWNTEAFF.

The genes are TRBV12-5 and TRBJ2-7; D unclear. The germline V gene encodes CDR1 LGHNT and CDR2 FRNRAP. V was clipped by 1 base and J by 7 bases, with 8 bases between them. CDR3 size: 12 residues. Here the CDR3 reads CASGLGIGEQYF. The CDR3 nucleotides read TGTGCTAGTGGTTTGGGGATAGGTGAGCAGTACTTC.

V and J are TRBV27 and TRBJ2-3; TRBD2 might be the D (6 bases). With 8 bases removed from V and 2 bases from J, the gap between germline ends came to 17 bases. CDR3 size: 15 residues. In germline, CDR1 is MNHEY, CDR2 SMNVEV (reference sequence). The CDR3 loop reads CASSPRRGLTDTQYF. In DNA form, the CDR3 reads TGTGCCAGCTCACCCCGCCGGGGACTCACAGATACGCAGTATTTT.

V is TRBV7-9 and J is TRBJ1-1; unclear D gene. Trimming pared 3 bases from V and 0 bases from J, leaving 8 bases between. Germline assignment: CDR1 SEHNR and CDR2 FQNEAQ (reference sequence). This CDR3 has 14 residues. CDR3 loop: CASSLDGMNTEAFF. The CDR3 DNA sequence: TGTGCCAGCAGCTTGGACGGTATGAACACTGAAGCTTTCTTT.

The chain couples TRBV5-4 to TRBJ2-7; the match to TRBD1 covers 7 bases. The CDR3 is made up of 15 amino acids. In germline, CDR1 is SGHNT, CDR2 YYREEE (reference sequence). Trimming took 0 bases from V and 3 from J; bases not matched to a gene: 6. The chain's CDR3 is CASSLVGQEIYEQYF. In DNA, the CDR3 is TGTGCCAGCAGCTTGGTAGGACAGGAGATCTACGAGCAGTACTTC.

The J gene is TRBJ2-7, the V gene TRBV2; a weak D match, TRBD2 (5 bases). Trimming cost V 8 bases and J 4 bases, with 15 bases left between them. The CDR3 is 13 amino acids. The germline V gene encodes CDR1 SNHLY and CDR2 FYNNEI. The CDR3 loop reads CASHGRGPYEQYF. CDR3 bases: TGTGCCAGCCATGGGAGAGGACCTTACGAGCAGTACTTC.

The rearrangement links TRBV4-1 to TRBJ2-2, with a possible D match to TRBD2 (5 bases). The CDR3 is 12 amino acids. Trimming took 5 bases from V and 6 from J, leaving 7 bases between them. CDR1 is MGHRA, CDR2 YSYEKL, per germline. DNA for the CDR3: TGCGCCAGCAGCGCGGGCGCCGGGGAGCTGTTTTTT. Amino acids: CASSAGAGELFF.

Written as DNA, the CDR3 is TGTGCCAGCAGTGAAATAGGGCTTACGGGAAACACCATATATTTT. Its protein product is CASSEIGLTGNTIYF. The V and J genes are TRBV6-1 and TRBJ1-3; D gene unclear. V was clipped by 2 bases and J by 4 bases, with 12 bases between them. The CDR3 extends over 15 amino acids. From germline, CDR1 is MNHNS and CDR2 SASEGT.

This clone occurred once. The chain joins TRBV29-1 to TRBJ1-1; TRBD1 is a possible D gene (5 bases). The germline CDR1 and CDR2 sequences are SQVTM and ANQGSEA. The CDR3 is made up of 15 amino acids. The V and J ends lost 2 bases and 0 bases respectively, with 13 bases between them. CDR3 sequence reads: CSVERQGLMNTEAFF. The CDR3 DNA sequence: TGCAGCGTTGAAAGGCAGGGCCTAATGAACACTGAAGCTTTCTTT.

V is TRBV7-9 and J is TRBJ1-3, with TRBD1 matching over 9 bases. V lost 1 base to trimming and J lost 0 bases; unmatched junction nucleotides: 1. This CDR3 has 16 amino acids. CDR1 and CDR2 (germline): SEHNR, FQNEAQ (reference sequence). The CDR3 DNA reads as TGTGCCAGCAGCTTAGGGACAGGGGCCTCTGGAAACACCATATATTTT. Translated, it gives CASSLGTGASGNTIYF.

This clone has a single count. The chain joins TRBV12-5 to TRBJ2-7; 7 bases align to TRBD1. CDR3 size: 18 residues. CDR1 is LGHNT, CDR2 FRNRAP, per germline. V was pared by 1 base and J by 0 bases, with 12 bases of the junction left unmatched. CDR3 bases: TGTGCTAGTGGTTTGGCACGTACAGGGGCCGACACCTCCTACGAGCAGTACTTC. It is translated as CASGLARTGADTSYEQYF.